Presented here are 7 T cell receptor beta chains from one specimen sequenced in a study of cytomegalovirus exposure and HLA in healthy donors. 60 Vbeta and 13 Jbeta primers were used in PCR. This table comes from immunoSEQ multiplex PCR, and its TCRdb copy is limited to in-frame clones, with some not included. This table has more than 85,000 clones, over 70% appearing once. The sequenced sample was PBMCs. The receptors here all came from a male donor in good health and CMV-seronegative.

A word on this clone: One end of the junction does not line up with germline, which may come from a read error. The genes are TRBV7-9 and TRBJ2-5; D may be TRBD1 (6 bases). This CDR3 comprises 14 residues. The germline V gene has CDR1 SEHNR and CDR2 FQNEAQ (reference sequence). The CDR3 sequence is CSSSSNAGEETQYF. The CDR3, as DNA: TGTTCCAGCAGCTCCAACGCAGGGGAGGAGACCCAGTACTTC.

This chain connects TRBV6-1 to TRBJ1-5; D gene ambiguous. Between the trimmed V and J ends, which lost 3 bases and 6 bases, there was a span of 18 bases. There are 16 residues in the CDR3. Germline assignment: CDR1 MNHNS and CDR2 SASEGT. CDR3 sequence: CASSDCSEVACQPQHF. In DNA, the CDR3 is TGTGCCAGCAGTGATTGTTCGGAGGTAGCTTGTCAGCCCCAGCATTTT.

The count of this clone is one. The J gene is TRBJ2-7, the V gene TRBV5-1; tentative D call: TRBD2 (5 bases). The V and J ends lost 4 bases and 0 bases respectively, with 11 bases between them. Germline lookup yields CDR1 SGHRS and CDR2 YFSETQ. CDR3 length: 14 amino acids. DNA for the CDR3: TGCGCCAGCAGCCCGACTACAGACTCCTACGAGCAGTACTTC. It specifies CASSPTTDSYEQYF.

The CDR3 DNA reads as TGTGCCAGCACGGGCGGGAGCTACGAGCAGTACTTC. It is translated as CASTGGSYEQYF. The chain uses TRBV7-9 and TRBJ2-7; 7 bases are shared with TRBD2. In germline, CDR1 is SEHNR, CDR2 FQNEAQ (reference sequence). The CDR3 has 12 amino acids. Germline trimming cut 7 bases from V and 3 bases from J; bases unmatched to any gene: 3.

This clone has a handful of counts. The rearrangement links TRBV5-4 to TRBJ2-5, with 10 bases aligning to TRBD2. CDR1 and CDR2 from the germline V gene are SGHNT and YYREEE (reference sequence). This CDR3 spans 16 amino acids. Germline trimming cut 1 base from V and 5 bases from J; bases unmatched to any gene: 8. As DNA, the CDR3 is TGTGCCAGCAGCTTGTTGGCTAGCGGGAGATCGGAGACCCAGTACTTC. Its protein product is CASSLLASGRSETQYF.

In regard to this clone: One end of the junction is discordant with germline, which a read error may explain. This chain links TRBV7-9 with TRBJ1-1; D is perhaps TRBD1 (5 bases). The CDR3 loop spans 14 amino acids. Germline V gene data show CDR1 as SEHNR and CDR2 as FQNEAQ (reference sequence). This CDR3 is CSSSSPWGGNEAFF. The CDR3 nucleotides read TGTTCCAGCAGCTCACCGTGGGGGGGAAATGAAGCTTTCTTT.

The rearrangement joins TRBV11-1 to TRBJ2-2, with a tentative D call TRBD2 (5 bases). Trimming removed 2 bases from V and 3 bases from J, with 10 bases in between. Per germline, CDR1 SGHAT and CDR2 FQDESV (reference sequence). This CDR3 is 15 amino acids long. The CDR3 here is CASSLLARHTGELFF. CDR3 DNA: TGTGCCAGCAGCTTACTAGCCCGACACACCGGGGAGCTGTTTTTT.